This T cell receptor beta chain derives from a study of Ad26.COV2.S vaccination and SARS-CoV-2 variants. Overall study context: The Ad26.COV2.S arm of the COV1001 trial was where the donor was placed. The vaccine Ad26.COV2.S was put into the muscle once, or twice with 56 days between. Study conclusions and caveats: Assessments of TCR breadth and depth may have underestimated the total T cell responses. Spike-specific TCR breadth ran higher among vaccine recipients than placebo recipients.

On this clone itself: Its target is unknown.

CDR3 length: 16 amino acids. V lost 0 bases and J lost 4, with 13 bases in between. The V gene's germline CDR1 is MNHEY and CDR2 SVGAGI. TCRdb's table, derived via immunoSEQ multiplex PCR, lists solely in-frame clones and lacks some. Counted here are around 500,000 clones, 89% occurring once; the ten biggest clones make up around 1.6%. Treatment of the sample: around 19 received Ad26.COV2.S at low or high dose, single or two shots; 5 received placebo; per-sample allocation not given. Following the first vaccine or placebo injection, samples were taken on day 63. The chain employs TRBV6-5 and TRBJ2-1; tentatively, D is TRBD1 (5 bases). Material: peripheral blood, obtained in a trial of Ad26.COV2.S vaccine versus placebo. This receptor was taken from a person aged 18-60 years who received the Ad26.COV2.S COVID-19 vaccine or a placebo. CDR3 in amino acids: CASSYSYRPPYNEQFF. The CDR3 bases are TGTGCCAGCAGTTACTCGTACAGGCCCCCTTACAATGAGCAGTTCTTC.